This TCR beta chain was sequenced during a study of CD8 T cells in Susac syndrome. Study-level background: Within the sequenced group of Susac syndrome patients, six showed active disease and roughly 8 were in remission. Each patient with Susac syndrome, at the time of blood draw, was therapy-naive, on corticosteroids, or on intravenous immunoglobulin alone.

The RNA input was about 0.45 to 1 ug, and it was reverse transcribed with random hexamers. TCRdb passed the immunoSEQ multiplex PCR reads through MiXCR, listing each CDR3 protein once. The sample includes over 150,000 distinct CDR3 sequences, 90% to 97% of them seen just once. V shed 2 bases and J shed 0 bases, with 5 bases lying between them. Germline CDR1 and CDR2: SGHRS and YFSETQ. The CDR3 has 13 residues. The sequenced sample consisted of CD4+ T cells from PBMCs. This TCR came from a human donor with Susac syndrome. This chain connects TRBV5-1 to TRBJ2-5; perhaps TRBD2 as D (5 bases). The CDR3, as DNA: TGCGCCAGCAGCTTAGCGGACCAAGAGACCCAGTACTTC. Translating it yields CASSLADQETQYF.